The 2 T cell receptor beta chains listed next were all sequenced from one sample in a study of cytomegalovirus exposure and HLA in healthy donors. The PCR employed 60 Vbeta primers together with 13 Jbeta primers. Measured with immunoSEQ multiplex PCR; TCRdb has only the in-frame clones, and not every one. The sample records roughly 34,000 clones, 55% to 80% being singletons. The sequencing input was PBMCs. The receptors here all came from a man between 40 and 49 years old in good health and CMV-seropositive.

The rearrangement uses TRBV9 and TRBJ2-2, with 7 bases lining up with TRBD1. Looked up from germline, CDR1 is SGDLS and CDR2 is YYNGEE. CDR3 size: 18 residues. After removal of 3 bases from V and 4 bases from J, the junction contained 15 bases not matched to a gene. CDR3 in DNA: TGTGCCAGCAGCGCTCTCCGGGACAGCCTAAAGATCACCGGGGAGCTGTTTTTT. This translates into CASSALRDSLKITGELFF.

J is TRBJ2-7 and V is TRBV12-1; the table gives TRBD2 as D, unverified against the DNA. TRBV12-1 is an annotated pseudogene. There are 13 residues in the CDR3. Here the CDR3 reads CASTLGLAYEQYF. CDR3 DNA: TGTGCCAGCACCCTTGGACTAGCGTACGAGCAGTACTTC.